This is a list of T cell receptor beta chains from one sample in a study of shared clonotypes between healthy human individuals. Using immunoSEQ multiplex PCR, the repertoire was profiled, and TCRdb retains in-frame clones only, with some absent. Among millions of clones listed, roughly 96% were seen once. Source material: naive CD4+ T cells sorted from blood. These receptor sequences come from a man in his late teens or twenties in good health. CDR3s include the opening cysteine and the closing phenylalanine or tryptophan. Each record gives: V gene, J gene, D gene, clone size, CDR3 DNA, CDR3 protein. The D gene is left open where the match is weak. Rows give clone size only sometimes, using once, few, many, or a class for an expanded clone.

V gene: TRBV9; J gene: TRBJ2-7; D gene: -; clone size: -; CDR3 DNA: TGTGCCAGCAGCCCCAGCGGGGAGGGGGCCGGCGAGCAGTACTTC; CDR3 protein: CASSPSGEGAGEQYF
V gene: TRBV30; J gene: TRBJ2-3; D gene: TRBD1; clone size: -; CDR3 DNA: TGTGCCTGGAGGATGGGGGACAGGGGGTCAGATACGCAGTATTTT; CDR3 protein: CAWRMGDRGSDTQYF
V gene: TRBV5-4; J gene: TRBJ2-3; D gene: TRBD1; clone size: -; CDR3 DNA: TGTGCCAGCAGCCCGACAGGGGGAACAGATACGCAGTATTTT; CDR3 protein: CASSPTGGTDTQYF
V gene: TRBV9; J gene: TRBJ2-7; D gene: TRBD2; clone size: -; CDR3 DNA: TGTGCCAGCAGCGTGGGACTAGAGAATTACGAGCAGTACTTC; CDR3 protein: CASSVGLENYEQYF
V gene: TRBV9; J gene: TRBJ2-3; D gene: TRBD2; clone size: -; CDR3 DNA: TGTGCCAGCAGCCTTCAAGAGGGGGAAGAGCGGGAGGTCACAGATACGCAGTATTTT; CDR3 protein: CASSLQEGEEREVTDTQYF
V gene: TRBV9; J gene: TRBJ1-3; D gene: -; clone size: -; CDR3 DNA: TGTGCCAGCAGCCTATCTGGAAACACCATATATTTT; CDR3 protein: CASSLSGNTIYF
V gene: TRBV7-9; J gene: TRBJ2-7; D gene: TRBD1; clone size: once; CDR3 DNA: TGTGCCAGCAGCTTAGAGGCAGGGGGCATGCGGTACGAGCAGTACTTC; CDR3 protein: CASSLEAGGMRYEQYF
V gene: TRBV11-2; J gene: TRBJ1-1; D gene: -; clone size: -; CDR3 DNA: TGTGCCAGCAGCTTAGGAGTCAAGAACACTGAAGCTTTCTTT; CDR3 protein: CASSLGVKNTEAFF
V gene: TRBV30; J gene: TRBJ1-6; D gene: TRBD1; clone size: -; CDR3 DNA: TGTGCCTGGAGTAAACAGGGGTTGGGTTCACCCCTCCACTTT; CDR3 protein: CAWSKQGLGSPLHF
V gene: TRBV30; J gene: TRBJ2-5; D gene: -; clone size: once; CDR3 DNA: TGTGCCTGGAGTAGGTCAGGAGCCGCGCCCGAGACCCAGTACTTC; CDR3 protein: CAWSRSGAAPETQYF
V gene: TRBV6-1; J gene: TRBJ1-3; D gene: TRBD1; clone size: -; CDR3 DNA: TGTGCCAGCAGTGCCACAGGGGCCGCTTCAGGAAACACCATATATTTT; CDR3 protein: CASSATGAASGNTIYF
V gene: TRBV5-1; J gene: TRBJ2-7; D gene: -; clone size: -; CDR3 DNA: TGCGCCAGCAGCTTGGTTGGCGGGGAGCAGTACTTC; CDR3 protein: CASSLVGGEQYF
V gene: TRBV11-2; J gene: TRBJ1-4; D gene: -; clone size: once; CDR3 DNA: TGTGCCAGCAGCTCAGACACAGGGCTTTTCGGGGAAAAACTGTTTTTT; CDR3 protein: CASSSDTGLFGEKLFF
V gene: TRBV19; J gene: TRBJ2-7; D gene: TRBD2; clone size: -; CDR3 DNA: TGTGCCAGTAGTATCGTAGGTAGCGGGGGCTTCGACGAGCAGTACTTC; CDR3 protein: CASSIVGSGGFDEQYF
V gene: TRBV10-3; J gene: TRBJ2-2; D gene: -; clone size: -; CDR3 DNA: TGTGCCATCAGTCGGACATCCAACACCGGGGAGCTGTTTTTT; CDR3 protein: CAISRTSNTGELFF
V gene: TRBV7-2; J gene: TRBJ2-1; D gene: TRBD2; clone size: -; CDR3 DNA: TGTGCCAGCAGCGAGACCCTAGCGGGAGGATCCTATGAGCAGTTCTTC; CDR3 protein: CASSETLAGGSYEQFF
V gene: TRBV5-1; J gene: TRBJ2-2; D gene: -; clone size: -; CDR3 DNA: TGCGCCAGCAGCTCAGGGGCGAACACCGGGGAGCTGTTTTTT; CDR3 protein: CASSSGANTGELFF
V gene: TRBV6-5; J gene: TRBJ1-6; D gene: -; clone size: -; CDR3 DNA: TGTGCCAGCAGTTACTGGGGGCGAGGAAATTCACCCCTCCACTTT; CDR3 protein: CASSYWGRGNSPLHF
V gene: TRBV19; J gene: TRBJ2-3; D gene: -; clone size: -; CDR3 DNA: TGTGCCAGTAGTATAGCGGTCAAGTGGGGAAGCACAGATACGCAGTATTTT; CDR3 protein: CASSIAVKWGSTDTQYF
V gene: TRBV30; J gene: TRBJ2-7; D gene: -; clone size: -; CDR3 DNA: TGTGCCTGGACCAGGGCTGGGGCCTACGAGCAGTACTTC; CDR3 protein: CAWTRAGAYEQYF
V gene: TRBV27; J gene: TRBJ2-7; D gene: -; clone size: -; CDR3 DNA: TGTGCCAGCTCGCCAACTGCCACCTACGAGCAGTACTTC; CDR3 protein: CASSPTATYEQYF
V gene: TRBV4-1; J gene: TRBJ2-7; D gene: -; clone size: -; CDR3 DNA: TGCGCCAGCAGCCAAGGGCCGGGGACGGCCTACGAGCAGTACTTC; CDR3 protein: CASSQGPGTAYEQYF
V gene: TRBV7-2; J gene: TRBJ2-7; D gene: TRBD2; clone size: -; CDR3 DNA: TGTGCCAGCAGCTTAGGGGAGGTTAGCGGGAGTTCCCTTAGGCGGGAGCAGTACTTC; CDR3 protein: CASSLGEVSGSSLRREQYF
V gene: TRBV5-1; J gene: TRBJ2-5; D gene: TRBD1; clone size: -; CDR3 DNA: TGCGCCAGCAGCGTACCTTCGACAGGGATTTTTGAAGAGACCCAGTACTTC; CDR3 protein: CASSVPSTGIFEETQYF
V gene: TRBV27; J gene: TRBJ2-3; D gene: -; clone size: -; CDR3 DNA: TGTGCCCAACGGGACTTATGCACAGATACGCAGTATTTT; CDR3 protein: CAQRDLCTDTQYF
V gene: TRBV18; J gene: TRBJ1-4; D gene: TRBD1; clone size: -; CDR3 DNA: TGTGCCAGCTCACCACCGGGACAGGGTGGGGAAAAACTGTTTTTT; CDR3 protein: CASSPPGQGGEKLFF
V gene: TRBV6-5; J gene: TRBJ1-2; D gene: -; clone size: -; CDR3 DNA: TGTGCCAGCAGTTACTCAGCAGGGGTAGGTGGCTACACCTTC; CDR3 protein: CASSYSAGVGGYTF